This T cell receptor beta chain was identified during a study of shared clonotypes between healthy human individuals. The assay ran at deep level. Generated by immunoSEQ multiplex PCR, the TCRdb table keeps only in-frame clones and is missing some. This table has 750,000 to 1,000,000 clones, approximately 92% appearing once. Naive CD8 isolation took CD45RO-negative cells positively selected for CCR7 and excluded terminally differentiated effector memory CD45RA+ cells. The study, taken as a whole, reports: It was the few donors that limited the genetic and exposure-history diversity represented. Among donors, clonotype sharing was expected to be affected by sequencing depth.

Germline loops: CDR1 MNHNS, CDR2 SASEGT. The CDR3 loop spans 15 amino acids. Deletions cut 2 bases from V and 3 bases from J, with 10 bases between. Notes on this clone: The antigen is not known.

The sample taken for sequencing was naive CD8+ T cells sorted from blood. This chain links TRBV6-1 with TRBJ1-4; D is undetermined. The receptor's source is a man aged 25-45 years in good health. CDR3 sequence reads: CASSEWSAANEKLFF. The CDR3 DNA follows: TGTGCCAGCAGTGAATGGAGTGCTGCTAATGAAAAACTGTTTTTT.